Listed below are T cell receptor beta chains from one sample, sequenced in a study of T-cell memory formation after mild COVID-19. Using its own MiXCR run on the 5' RACE reads, TCRdb lists one record per CDR3 protein. The sample holds 70,000 to 100,000 distinct CDR3 sequences; approximately 13% are singletons and the top ten take about 26%. The sample was PBMCs or a T cell subset sorted from them (not recorded which). The receptors here all came from an adult woman who had mild COVID-19 (a few samples of this study predate the infection). Cell type and time point are not known. Each CDR3 is given with its conserved first and last residue. The D gene is left open where the match is weak. The size of a clone is reported for some rows only, either as once, few or many, or as a class for expanded clones.

j_call: TRBJ2-5; d_call: TRBD2; v_call: TRBV7-8; clone_size: NA; cdr3_aa: CASSLSGSSASGRLRETQYF; cdr3_nt: TGTGCCAGCAGCTTATCCGGTTCATCGGCTAGCGGGAGATTAAGAGAGACCCAGTACTTC
j_call: TRBJ2-7; d_call: NA; v_call: TRBV3-1; clone_size: few; cdr3_aa: CASSQDASSWRHEQYF; cdr3_nt: TGTGCCAGCAGCCAAGATGCCAGTTCATGGAGGCACGAGCAGTACTTC
j_call: TRBJ2-2; d_call: NA; v_call: TRBV6-4; clone_size: few; cdr3_aa: CASSAMNTGELFF; cdr3_nt: TGTGCCAGCAGTGCCATGAACACCGGGGAGCTGTTTTTT
j_call: TRBJ1-3; d_call: NA; v_call: TRBV12-3/TRBV12-4; clone_size: NA; cdr3_aa: CASSSLVFGGNTIYF; cdr3_nt: TGTGCCAGCAGTTCCCTCGTCTTTGGCGGAAACACCATATATTTT
j_call: TRBJ2-1; d_call: NA; v_call: TRBV7-9; clone_size: many; cdr3_aa: CASERVAYNEQFF; cdr3_nt: TGTGCCAGTGAGCGGGTTGCCTACAATGAGCAGTTCTTC
j_call: TRBJ2-7; d_call: TRBD1; v_call: TRBV9; clone_size: many; cdr3_aa: CASSVNTDRPEGAAYEQYF; cdr3_nt: TGTGCCAGCAGCGTAAATACGGACAGGCCCGAAGGGGCCGCCTACGAGCAGTACTTC
j_call: TRBJ1-1; d_call: NA; v_call: TRBV25-1; clone_size: NA; cdr3_aa: CASSVGTEAFF; cdr3_nt: TGTGCCAGCAGTGTGGGGACTGAAGCTTTCTTT
j_call: TRBJ1-5; d_call: NA; v_call: TRBV5-6; clone_size: NA; cdr3_aa: CASSSGGQPQHF; cdr3_nt: TGTGCCAGCAGCTCGGGGGGTCAGCCCCAGCATTTT
j_call: TRBJ1-2; d_call: NA; v_call: TRBV9; clone_size: few; cdr3_aa: CASSVDPDRTNYGYTF; cdr3_nt: TGTGCCAGCAGCGTAGACCCTGACAGAACTAACTATGGCTACACCTTC
j_call: TRBJ2-3; d_call: NA; v_call: TRBV6-5; clone_size: few; cdr3_aa: CASSDQTREPVDTQYF; cdr3_nt: TGTGCCAGCAGTGACCAGACTAGGGAGCCAGTGGATACGCAGTATTTT
j_call: TRBJ2-7; d_call: NA; v_call: TRBV5-1; clone_size: many; cdr3_aa: CASSPLGEVEYEQYF; cdr3_nt: TGCGCCAGCAGCCCCCTGGGGGAGGTTGAATACGAGCAGTACTTC
j_call: TRBJ2-3; d_call: TRBD2; v_call: TRBV4-3; clone_size: NA; cdr3_aa: CASSPGAGGLTDTQYF; cdr3_nt: TGCGCCAGCAGCCCCGGAGCGGGAGGGCTTACAGATACGCAGTATTTT
j_call: TRBJ2-3; d_call: NA; v_call: TRBV4-3; clone_size: few; cdr3_aa: CASSQVWRSTDTQYF; cdr3_nt: TGCGCCAGCAGCCAAGTTTGGCGGAGCACAGATACGCAGTATTTT
j_call: TRBJ2-3; d_call: NA; v_call: TRBV24-1; clone_size: NA; cdr3_aa: CATSDFPGSISTDTQYF; cdr3_nt: TGTGCCACCAGTGATTTTCCAGGGTCGATCTCCACAGATACGCAGTATTTT
j_call: TRBJ2-1; d_call: NA; v_call: TRBV4-1; clone_size: NA; cdr3_aa: CASSLNGKAYNEQFF; cdr3_nt: TGCGCCAGCAGCCTAAACGGGAAGGCTTACAATGAGCAGTTCTTC
j_call: TRBJ1-4; d_call: NA; v_call: TRBV11-2; clone_size: NA; cdr3_aa: CASSNLGDEELFF; cdr3_nt: TGTGCCAGCAGCAATCTGGGGGATGAAGAACTGTTTTTT
j_call: TRBJ2-7; d_call: NA; v_call: TRBV5-6; clone_size: few; cdr3_aa: CASSLMTAAYLVEQYF; cdr3_nt: TGTGCCAGCAGCTTGATGACAGCTGCGTACCTGGTCGAGCAGTACTTC
j_call: TRBJ1-1; d_call: NA; v_call: TRBV15; clone_size: few; cdr3_aa: CVTTPSGDLNTEAFF; cdr3_nt: TGTGTCACCACCCCCTCTGGGGACCTGAACACTGAAGCTTTCTTT
j_call: TRBJ2-7; d_call: NA; v_call: TRBV20-1; clone_size: few; cdr3_aa: CSASYGVSSYEQYF; cdr3_nt: TGCAGTGCTAGTTACGGGGTAAGCTCCTACGAGCAGTACTTC
j_call: TRBJ2-3; d_call: TRBD2; v_call: TRBV27; clone_size: few; cdr3_aa: CASRWIAGGGDTQYF; cdr3_nt: TGTGCCAGCAGGTGGATAGCGGGAGGGGGTGATACGCAGTATTTT
j_call: TRBJ2-2; d_call: NA; v_call: TRBV12-3/TRBV12-4; clone_size: NA; cdr3_aa: CASSPVSVGSKELFF; cdr3_nt: TGTGCCAGCAGCCCGGTGTCAGTGGGGTCCAAGGAGCTGTTTTTT
j_call: TRBJ2-1; d_call: TRBD2; v_call: TRBV7-7; clone_size: many; cdr3_aa: CASSSSGGNYNEQFF; cdr3_nt: TGTGCCAGCAGCTCTAGCGGGGGGAACTACAATGAGCAGTTCTTC
j_call: TRBJ2-3; d_call: TRBD2; v_call: TRBV7-9; clone_size: few; cdr3_aa: CASTLALAGVRDTQYF; cdr3_nt: TGTGCCAGCACCCTCGCACTAGCGGGAGTGCGAGATACGCAGTATTTT